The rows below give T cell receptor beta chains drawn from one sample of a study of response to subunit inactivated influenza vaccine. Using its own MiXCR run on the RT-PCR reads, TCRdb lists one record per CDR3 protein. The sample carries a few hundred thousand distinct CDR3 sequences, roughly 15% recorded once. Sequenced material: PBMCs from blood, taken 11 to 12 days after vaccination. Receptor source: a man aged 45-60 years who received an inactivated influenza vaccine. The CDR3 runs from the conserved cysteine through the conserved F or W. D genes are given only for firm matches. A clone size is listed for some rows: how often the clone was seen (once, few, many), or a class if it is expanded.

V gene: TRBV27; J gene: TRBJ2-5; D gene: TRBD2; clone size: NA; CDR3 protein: CASGRLAGGQETQYF; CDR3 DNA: TGTGCCAGCGGGCGACTAGCGGGGGGACAAGAGACCCAGTACTTC
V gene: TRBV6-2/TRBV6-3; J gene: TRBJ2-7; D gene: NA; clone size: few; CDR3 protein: CASSQDTAYEQYF; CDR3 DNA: TGTGCCAGCAGCCAGGACACCGCCTACGAGCAGTACTTC
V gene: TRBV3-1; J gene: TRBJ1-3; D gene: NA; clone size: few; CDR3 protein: CASRATSGNTIYF; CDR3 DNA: TGTGCCAGCAGGGCGACCTCTGGAAACACCATATATTTT
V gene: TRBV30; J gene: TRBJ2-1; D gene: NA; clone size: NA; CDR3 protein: CAWSVDWYNEQFF; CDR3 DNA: TGTGCCTGGAGTGTAGACTGGTACAATGAGCAGTTCTTC
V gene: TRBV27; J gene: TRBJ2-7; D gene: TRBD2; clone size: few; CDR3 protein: CASHGSGRVGEQYF; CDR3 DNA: TGTGCCAGCCACGGTAGCGGGCGGGTAGGCGAGCAGTACTTC
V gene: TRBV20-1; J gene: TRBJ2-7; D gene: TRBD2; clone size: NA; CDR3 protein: CSAPGLRGRPWEQYF; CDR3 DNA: TGCAGTGCCCCCGGTCTTCGCGGGAGGCCCTGGGAGCAGTACTTC
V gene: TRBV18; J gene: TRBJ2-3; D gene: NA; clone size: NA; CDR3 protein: CANSKTGSTDTQYF; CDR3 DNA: TGTGCCAACTCGAAGACAGGCAGCACAGATACGCAGTATTTT
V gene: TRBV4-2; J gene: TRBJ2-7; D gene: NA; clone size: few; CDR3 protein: CASSPVGGDSTYEQYF; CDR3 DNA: TGTGCCAGCAGCCCCGTTGGGGGAGACTCGACCTACGAGCAGTACTTC
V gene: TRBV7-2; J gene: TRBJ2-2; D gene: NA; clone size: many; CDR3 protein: CASSLKIGLSATGELFF; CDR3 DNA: TGTGCCAGCAGCTTAAAAATAGGGCTGAGCGCCACCGGGGAGCTGTTTTTT
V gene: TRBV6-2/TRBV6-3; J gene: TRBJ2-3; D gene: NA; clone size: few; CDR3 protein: CASSYVPSADTQYF; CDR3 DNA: TGTGCCAGCAGTTACGTCCCCTCGGCAGATACGCAGTATTTT
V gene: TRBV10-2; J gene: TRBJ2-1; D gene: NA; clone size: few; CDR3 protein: CASSDPETKQFF; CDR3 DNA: TGCGCCAGCAGTGACCCTGAGACGAAACAGTTCTTC
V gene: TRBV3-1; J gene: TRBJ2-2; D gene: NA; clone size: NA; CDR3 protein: CASSQKTAGELFF; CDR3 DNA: TGTGCCAGCAGCCAAAAAACCGCCGGGGAGCTGTTTTTT
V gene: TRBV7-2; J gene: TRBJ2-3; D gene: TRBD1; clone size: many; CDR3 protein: CASRSTGTVSTDTQYF; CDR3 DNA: TGTGCCAGCAGAAGTACTGGGACAGTTAGCACAGATACGCAGTATTTT
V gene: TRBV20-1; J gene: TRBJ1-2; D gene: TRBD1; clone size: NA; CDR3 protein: CSARAETGNYGYTF; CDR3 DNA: TGCAGTGCTAGAGCAGAGACAGGGAACTATGGCTACACCTTC
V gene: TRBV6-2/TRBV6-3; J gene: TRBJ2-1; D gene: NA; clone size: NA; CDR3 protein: CASTVLASYNEQFF; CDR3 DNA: TGTGCCAGCACCGTACTAGCCTCCTACAATGAGCAGTTCTTC
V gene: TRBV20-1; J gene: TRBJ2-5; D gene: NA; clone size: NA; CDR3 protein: CSARVGQETQYF; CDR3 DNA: TGCAGTGCTAGAGTTGGACAAGAGACCCAGTACTTC